Shown below are 24 T cell receptor beta chains from a single sample sequenced in a study of blood T cell repertoires in COVID-19. Some clones are missing from TCRdb's copy, which holds only in-frame ones; the method was immunoSEQ multiplex PCR. The sample holds under 250,000 clones, roughly 86% seen once. The sample taken for sequencing was peripheral blood. These receptors originate from a woman between 45 and 60 years old with active or convalescent COVID-19.

The chain combines TRBV15 with TRBJ1-5; 10 bases are a match to TRBD1. CDR1 is LNHNV, CDR2 YYDKDF, per germline (reference sequence). This CDR3 comprises 16 residues. Germline trimming cut 0 bases from V and 2 bases from J; bases unmatched to any gene: 1. CDR3 in DNA: TGTGCCACCAGCAGAGAAGGGACAGGGGGCAATCAGCCCCAGCATTTT. Amino acids: CATSREGTGGNQPQHF.

V usage is TRBV7-9 and J usage is TRBJ1-3; unclear D gene. Trimming pared 2 bases from V and 9 bases from J, leaving 8 bases between. The CDR3 totals 12 residues. Germline values: CDR1 SEHNR, CDR2 FQNEAQ (reference sequence). The CDR3 reads CASSLSVPTIYF. The DNA for the CDR3 is TGTGCCAGCAGCTTATCCGTCCCCACCATATATTTT.

The CDR3 coding sequence is TGTGCCAGCAGCCGGAGTCAGTCCAATGAGCAGTTCTTC. It encodes CASSRSQSNEQFF. The genes are TRBV5-4 and TRBJ2-1; D remains unclear. The CDR3 length is 13 residues. From germline, CDR1 is SGHNT and CDR2 YYREEE (reference sequence). Trimming cost V 4 bases and J 6 bases, with 11 bases left between them.

The chain joins TRBV2 to TRBJ1-1, with unresolved D. This CDR3 contains 13 residues. CDR1 is SNHLY and CDR2 is FYNNEI in the germline V gene. Trimming stripped 6 bases from V and 5 bases from J, with 13 bases between. This chain's CDR3 is CASRVRPRTEAFF. The CDR3, as DNA: TGTGCCAGCAGGGTGAGACCGAGGACTGAAGCTTTCTTT.

The genes are TRBV5-1 and TRBJ1-1; 7 bases match TRBD1. CDR1 and CDR2 (germline): SGHRS, YFSETQ. The trim removed 4 bases at V and 4 bases at J, leaving 10 bases unmatched. The CDR3 is made up of 15 amino acids. The CDR3 DNA sequence: TGCGCCAGCAGCAAGGTCACAGGGGATGGCACTGAAGCTTTCTTT. This codes for CASSKVTGDGTEAFF.

This sequence joins TRBV21-1 and TRBJ1-2; the DNA was not used to check the table's D call, TRBD1. TRBV21-1 is classified as a pseudogene. The CDR3 covers 14 residues. This CDR3 is CASSPGYWDYGYTF. The CDR3 nucleotides read TGTGCCAGCAGCCCAGGGTATTGGGACTATGGCTACACCTTC.

The count of this clone is one. The V gene is TRBV5-4, the J gene TRBJ2-3, with 7 bases that match TRBD1. CDR1 is SGHNT and CDR2 is YYREEE in the germline V gene (reference sequence). Trimming removed 4 bases from V and 2 bases from J; junction bases left unmatched: 10. The CDR3 sequence is 16 residues long. The DNA of the CDR3 is TGTGCCAGCAGCGTACCGGGACAGAAATCCACAGATACGCAGTATTTT. Its protein product is CASSVPGQKSTDTQYF. The complete variable domain, with remaining parts taken from reference TRBV5-4 and TRBJ2-3, reads ETGVTQSPTHLIKTRGQQVTLRCSSQSGHNTVSWYQQALGQGPQFIFQYYREEENGRGNFPPRFSGLQFPNYSSELNVNALELDDSALYLCASSVPGQKSTDTQYFGPGTRLTVL.

CDR3 protein: CASSQPSDNQPQHF. The CDR3 nucleotides are TGTGCCAGCAGCCAACCCTCAGACAATCAGCCCCAGCATTTT. The chain is built from TRBV4-2 and TRBJ1-5; D unresolved. From germline, CDR1 is LGHNA and CDR2 YNFKEQ. The CDR3 sequence is 14 residues long. Trimming took off 2 bases at V and 3 bases at J, with 8 bases between the two ends.

This clone was seen once. J is TRBJ1-1 and V is TRBV9; D unresolved. There are 13 residues in the CDR3. The germline V gene encodes CDR1 SGDLS and CDR2 YYNGEE. Trimming stripped 0 bases from V and 4 bases from J, with 7 bases between. CDR3 protein: CASSVAGSTEAFF. The CDR3, as DNA: TGTGCCAGCAGCGTAGCAGGTAGCACTGAAGCTTTCTTT. Full variable domain (missing parts from reference TRBV9 and TRBJ1-1): DSGVTQTPKHLITATGQRVTLRCSPRSGDLSVYWYQQSLDQGLQFLIQYYNGEERAKGNILERFSAQQFPDLHSELNLSSLELGDSALYFCASSVAGSTEAFFGQGTRLTVV.

The rearrangement uses TRBV5-1 and TRBJ1-2; D not resolved. This CDR3 region has 15 residues. Germline CDR1 and CDR2: SGHRS and YFSETQ. Trimming removed 4 bases at V and 3 bases at J, with 16 bases between. CDR3 coding DNA: TGCGCCAGCAGCCCCCGTGGAGGGTGGGACTATGGCTACACCTTC. This translates into CASSPRGGWDYGYTF.

As regards this clone: Other DNA sequences in this sample translate to the same CDR3. The chain couples TRBV7-3 to TRBJ1-1; D unresolved. This CDR3 has 13 amino acids. Germline V gene lookup returns CDR1 SGHTA and CDR2 FQGTGA. Trimming stripped 1 base from V and 1 base from J, with 4 bases between. For the CDR3, the DNA is TGTGCCAGCAGCTTAAGTAGGAACACTGAAGCTTTCTTT. Translation: CASSLSRNTEAFF. Full variable domain (missing parts from reference TRBV7-3 and TRBJ1-1): GAGVSQTPSNKVTEKGKYVELRCDPISGHTALYWYRQSLGQGPEFLIYFQGTGAADDSGLPNDRFFAVRPEGSVSTLKIQRTERGDSAVYLCASSLSRNTEAFFGQGTRLTVV.

The chain employs TRBV12-3 or TRBV12-4 and TRBJ2-7; D is unresolved. The length of the CDR3 is 11 residues. V lost 2 bases and J lost 5, with 4 bases in between. The CDR3 protein is CASSLRDEQYF. As DNA, the CDR3 is TGTGCCAGCAGTTTACGTGACGAGCAGTACTTC.

The chain combines TRBV19 with TRBJ1-1; the D gene is possibly TRBD1 (6 bases). The CDR3 extends over 13 amino acids. The germline V gene has CDR1 LNHDA and CDR2 SQIVND (reference sequence). V was pared by 9 bases and J by 0 bases, with 11 bases between. This CDR3 is CASRTDLNTEAFF. DNA for the CDR3: TGTGCCAGCCGGACAGACCTGAACACTGAAGCTTTCTTT.

The chain couples TRBV6-5 to TRBJ2-2, with a possible D match to TRBD1 (6 bases). Germline lookup yields CDR1 MNHEY and CDR2 SVGAGI. The V and J ends lost 2 bases and 7 bases respectively, with 14 bases between them. This CDR3 comprises 15 residues. DNA of the CDR3: TGTGCCAGCAGTTACCTGACAGGAAAGGTCGGGGAGCTGTTTTTT. Translating it yields CASSYLTGKVGELFF.

The chain links TRBV7-2 to TRBJ1-1; D remains ambiguous. The CDR3 spans 13 residues. The V gene lost 4 bases and the J gene lost 1 base, with 7 bases spanning the gap. Germline assignment: CDR1 SGHTA and CDR2 FQGNSA. CDR3 coding DNA: TGTGCCAGCAGCTCACAGAGGAACACTGAAGCTTTCTTT. It codes for CASSSQRNTEAFF.

This clone came up once. The chain carries TRBV5-1 and TRBJ1-1; weak D call: TRBD1 (6 bases). This CDR3 region has 16 residues. Germline V gives CDR1 SGHRS, CDR2 YFSETQ. V was cut by 3 bases and J by 0 bases, with 15 bases left in between. The CDR3 sequence is CASSSYRQDVNTEAFF. DNA of the CDR3: TGCGCCAGCAGCTCTTACCGACAGGACGTGAACACTGAAGCTTTCTTT.

The CDR3 protein is CASSSRGSTGELFF. The CDR3, as DNA: TGTGCCAGCAGCTCGAGGGGGTCAACCGGGGAGCTGTTTTTT. The chain combines TRBV11-3 with TRBJ2-2; D might be TRBD1 (6 bases). From germline, CDR1 is SGHNT and CDR2 YENEEA. With 4 bases removed from V and 5 bases from J, the gap between germline ends came to 11 bases. CDR3 length: 14 residues.

This rearrangement joins TRBV5-1 to TRBJ1-1, with 8 bases fitting TRBD1. CDR1 is SGHRS, CDR2 YFSETQ, per germline. This CDR3 spans 16 amino acids. V shed 4 bases and J 0 bases; nucleotides not matched to a gene: 8. CDR3 sequence reads: CASSQRQGTMNTEAFF. DNA for the CDR3: TGCGCCAGCAGCCAACGACAGGGGACGATGAACACTGAAGCTTTCTTT.

The chain couples TRBV9 to TRBJ2-7, with D possibly being TRBD1 (6 bases). V lost 4 bases and J lost 2, with 13 bases in between. This CDR3 has 14 residues. Germline assignment: CDR1 SGDLS and CDR2 YYNGEE. The CDR3 bases are TGTGCCAGCAGCCCTGGACAGTTCACCTACGAGCAGTACTTC. Amino acid sequence: CASSPGQFTYEQYF.

The chain joins TRBV2 to TRBJ2-2, with 13 bases identical to TRBD2. Trimming took 6 bases from V and 6 from J; bases not matched to a gene: 7. This CDR3 spans 16 amino acids. The V gene's germline CDR1 is SNHLY and CDR2 FYNNEI. The CDR3 here is CASRATSGGAAGELFF. CDR3 nucleotides: TGTGCCAGCAGGGCTACTAGCGGGGGGGCGGCCGGGGAGCTGTTTTTT.

The chain uses TRBV5-1 and TRBJ2-1; TRBD2 aligns across 13 bases. The germline V gene has CDR1 SGHRS and CDR2 YFSETQ. V shed 0 bases, J shed 4 bases, and the junction held 1 base outside the gene matches. There are 16 residues in the CDR3. This CDR3 is CASSLAGLAGYNEQFF. CDR3 in DNA: TGCGCCAGCAGCTTGGCGGGACTAGCGGGGTACAATGAGCAGTTCTTC. Filled out from reference TRBV5-1 and TRBJ2-1, the complete variable domain reads KAGVTQTPRYLIKTRGQQVTLSCSPISGHRSVSWYQQTPGQGLQFLFEYFSETQRNKGNFPGRFSGRQFSNSRSEMNVSTLELGDSALYLCASSLAGLAGYNEQFFGPGTRLTVL.

The CDR3 coding sequence is TGTGCCAGCAGCCCCACCAGGGCGGGAGGTTACAATGAGCAGTTCTTC. Amino acids: CASSPTRAGGYNEQFF. The J gene is TRBJ2-1, the V gene TRBV3-1 (or the pseudogene TRBV3-2); 8 nucleotides agree with TRBD2. This CDR3 is built from 16 residues. Germline loops: CDR1 LGHDT, CDR2 YNNKEL (reference sequence). Trimming cost V 4 bases and J 4 bases; bases outside gene matches: 9.

The chain joins TRBV5-1 to TRBJ2-1; 11 nucleotides agree with TRBD2. Trimming took 4 bases from V and 9 from J; bases not matched to a gene: 12. CDR1 and CDR2 (germline): SGHRS, YFSETQ. The CDR3 is 16 amino acids. The CDR3 sequence: CASSPLTSGGTGEQFF. The CDR3 nucleotides are TGCGCCAGCAGCCCCCTAACTAGCGGGGGAACGGGTGAGCAGTTCTTC. The whole variable domain, remainder taken from reference TRBV5-1 and TRBJ2-1, is KAGVTQTPRYLIKTRGQQVTLSCSPISGHRSVSWYQQTPGQGLQFLFEYFSETQRNKGNFPGRFSGRQFSNSRSEMNVSTLELGDSALYLCASSPLTSGGTGEQFFGPGTRLTVL.

This clone turned up a few times. The V and J genes are TRBV2 and TRBJ2-7; 10 positions agree with TRBD2. Unmatched junction bases numbered 12, after V lost 3 bases and J lost 4 bases. The CDR3 consists of 17 residues. Germline V gene data show CDR1 as SNHLY and CDR2 as FYNNEI. The CDR3 sequence is CASSEGYTTSGNYEQYF. CDR3 in DNA: TGTGCCAGCAGTGAGGGGTATACCACTAGCGGGAATTACGAGCAGTACTTC.